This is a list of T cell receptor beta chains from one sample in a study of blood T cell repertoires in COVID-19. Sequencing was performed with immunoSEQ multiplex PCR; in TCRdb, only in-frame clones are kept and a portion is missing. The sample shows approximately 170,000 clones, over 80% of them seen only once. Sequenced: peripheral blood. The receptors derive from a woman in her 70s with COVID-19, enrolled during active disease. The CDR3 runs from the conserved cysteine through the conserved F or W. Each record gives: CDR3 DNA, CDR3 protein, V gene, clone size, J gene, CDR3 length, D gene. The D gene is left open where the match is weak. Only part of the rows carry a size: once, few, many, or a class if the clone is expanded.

TGTGCCAGCAGTCCGCTTGGAGGGCTGATGAACACTGAAGCTTTCTTT | CASSPLGGLMNTEAFF | TRBV28 | . | TRBJ1-1 | 16 | .
TGTGCCAGCGCCTGGGCGAACACTGAAGCTTTCTTT | CASAWANTEAFF | TRBV18 | . | TRBJ1-1 | 12 | .
TGTGCCAGCAGTTCGCCAATGACTAGCGGAGAAGAGACCCAGTACTTC | CASSSPMTSGEETQYF | TRBV6-2/TRBV6-3 | . | TRBJ2-5 | 16 | TRBD2
TGTGCCAGCAGTACCTACACTCCCGGGACAGGGCAGAGGGAGACCCAGTACTTC | CASSTYTPGTGQRETQYF | TRBV27 | . | TRBJ2-5 | 18 | TRBD1
TGTGCCACCAGTGATTTGTCAAGCTTCTCCTACAATGAGCAGTTCTTC | CATSDLSSFSYNEQFF | TRBV24-1 | . | TRBJ2-1 | 16 | .
TGTGCCAGCAGCTTAGGGGACAGGTCGGTTGGCTACACCTTC | CASSLGDRSVGYTF | TRBV7-9 | . | TRBJ1-2 | 14 | TRBD1
TGTGCCAGCAGCGGACAGGGGAGGCGATCGCAGTACTTC | CASSGQGRRSQYF | TRBV12-3/TRBV12-4 | . | TRBJ2-7 | 13 | TRBD1
TGTGCCAGCAGCCGCGTGGGACAGACAGACACCGGGGAGCTGTTTTTT | CASSRVGQTDTGELFF | TRBV3-1/TRBV3-2 | . | TRBJ2-2 | 16 | TRBD1
TGTGCCAGCAGCCTAAGGACCGGGACAGACTACAATGAGCAGTTCTTC | CASSLRTGTDYNEQFF | TRBV7-2 | . | TRBJ2-1 | 16 | TRBD1
TGCGCCAGCAGCTTGGAGCCGGGTAACTACGAGCAGTACTTC | CASSLEPGNYEQYF | TRBV5-1 | . | TRBJ2-7 | 14 | .
TGCGCCAGCAGTGACCCGTTTTTGGGGGGCGAGCAGTACTTC | CASSDPFLGGEQYF | TRBV10-2 | . | TRBJ2-7 | 14 | .
TGTGCCAGTTCAGTTGAGGCGACTAGCGCAAACTACAATGAGCAGTTCTTC | CASSVEATSANYNEQFF | TRBV19 | . | TRBJ2-1 | 17 | TRBD2
TGTGCCAGCAGTTACGGAGCGGGAGTTGGAGATACGCAGTATTTT | CASSYGAGVGDTQYF | TRBV6-5 | . | TRBJ2-3 | 15 | TRBD2
TGCGCCAGCAGCCAAGATCCGCAGGGGGCCAGGGTCTATGGCTACACCTTC | CASSQDPQGARVYGYTF | TRBV4-3 | . | TRBJ1-2 | 17 | TRBD1
TGTGCCAGCAGGAGACAGATCCAAGAGACCCAGTACTTC | CASRRQIQETQYF | TRBV28 | once | TRBJ2-5 | 13 | .
TGTGCCAGCAGTTCCTTGACTAGCGGGAGTTTTGGGGCCAACGTCCTGACTTTC | CASSSLTSGSFGANVLTF | TRBV28 | . | TRBJ2-6 | 18 | TRBD2
TGTGCCAGCAGCGTAGAAGGCGGCTCCTACAATGAGCAGTTCTTC | CASSVEGGSYNEQFF | TRBV9 | . | TRBJ2-1 | 15 | .
TGTGCCAGCAGTGGGAGGCGGCGGACCGACACTGAAGCTTTCTTT | CASSGRRRTDTEAFF | TRBV25-1 | . | TRBJ1-1 | 15 | .
TGTGCCAGCAGTTACCCCTCCCGGGACTACGAGCAGTACTTC | CASSYPSRDYEQYF | TRBV6-6 | once | TRBJ2-7 | 14 | .
TGCAGCGTTGAAGGGAAGCGGGGGGGTGCAAACACTGAAGCTTTCTTT | CSVEGKRGGANTEAFF | TRBV29-1 | . | TRBJ1-1 | 16 | .
TGTGCCAGCAGCTTAGCCCGGGAAGAGACCCAGTACTTC | CASSLAREETQYF | TRBV7-2 | . | TRBJ2-5 | 13 | .
TGTGCCAGCAACCTGGGACAGAGGAACACTGAAGCTTTCTTT | CASNLGQRNTEAFF | TRBV2 | once | TRBJ1-1 | 14 | TRBD1
TGTGCCAGCAGTTACTTTGCAGGGGGCCCGGAACGCGTCGGCTACACCTTC | CASSYFAGGPERVGYTF | TRBV6-2/TRBV6-3 | once | TRBJ1-2 | 17 | TRBD1
TGTGCCACCGGGACACAAGGCTACACCTTC | CATGTQGYTF | TRBV24-1 | . | TRBJ1-2 | 10 | .
TGTGCCAGCAGCCCATCGGGTGCTATGGACGAGCAGTACTTC | CASSPSGAMDEQYF | TRBV4-2 | . | TRBJ2-7 | 14 | .
TGCGCCAGCAGCCAATTTGGACTAGCGGGGGGAGCCTACAATGAGCAGTTCTTC | CASSQFGLAGGAYNEQFF | TRBV4-3 | . | TRBJ2-1 | 18 | TRBD2
TGTGCCAGCAGGGAAGTACTAGCGGGAGTGGAGACCCAGTACTTC | CASREVLAGVETQYF | TRBV5-4 | . | TRBJ2-5 | 15 | TRBD2
TGTGCCACCAGCAGTGCTACAGGGTACCTAAACACCGGGGAGCTGTTTTTT | CATSSATGYLNTGELFF | TRBV15 | . | TRBJ2-2 | 17 | .
TGTGCCAGCAGCTTGAAAAGCCACACAGATACGCAGTATTTT | CASSLKSHTDTQYF | TRBV5-4 | . | TRBJ2-3 | 14 | .
TGTGCCAGCAGTTACTCAAGGGGGGGTCAGCCCCAGCATTTT | CASSYSRGGQPQHF | TRBV6-5 | once | TRBJ1-5 | 14 | .
TGTGCCAGTAGTGAGAACACCGGGACAGGGTCCCACTATGGCTACACCTTC | CASSENTGTGSHYGYTF | TRBV19 | . | TRBJ1-2 | 17 | TRBD1
TGTGCCAGCAGTACGATTCAGGTACACTACACCTTC | CASSTIQVHYTF | TRBV28 | . | TRBJ1-2 | 12 | .
TGTGCCAGCCTACCGTCAGGACAGAGCTCCTACGAGCAGTACTTC | CASLPSGQSSYEQYF | TRBV28 | . | TRBJ2-7 | 15 | .
TGTGCCAGTAAGGGGGGGAATTCACCCCTCCACTTT | CASKGGNSPLHF | TRBV19 | . | TRBJ1-6 | 12 | .
TGTGCCAGTAGAACAACTACAGGGGTCCTCGGGGAGCTGTTTTTT | CASRTTTGVLGELFF | TRBV19 | few | TRBJ2-2 | 15 | TRBD1
TGTGCCAGCAGGCAAGCGAGGGATACGCAGTATTTT | CASRQARDTQYF | TRBV11-2 | . | TRBJ2-3 | 12 | .
TGTGCCAGTAGTGAGTCGGGGGGGCGTCGGGAGCAGTACTTC | CASSESGGRREQYF | TRBV19 | . | TRBJ2-7 | 14 | TRBD2
TGCGCCAGCAGCTTGGATCCGGGGACAGGGAGCGAGCAGTACTTC | CASSLDPGTGSEQYF | TRBV5-1 | many | TRBJ2-7 | 15 | TRBD1
TGTGCCAGTAGTCCTCGACAGGGAGCCAACGTCCTGACTTTC | CASSPRQGANVLTF | TRBV19 | . | TRBJ2-6 | 14 | TRBD1
TGTGCCTGGAGCCCGGGCGGGGGTCGGGGCACTGAAGCTTTCTTT | CAWSPGGGRGTEAFF | TRBV30 | . | TRBJ1-1 | 15 | .
TGTGCCAGTAGTATAGATTGGACAGGCCCCCTCGCAGATACGCAGTATTTT | CASSIDWTGPLADTQYF | TRBV19 | . | TRBJ2-3 | 17 | TRBD1
TGCGCCAGCAGGGGGGACTCGAGCTCCTACAATGAGCAGTTCTTC | CASRGDSSSYNEQFF | TRBV5-1 | . | TRBJ2-1 | 15 | .
TGCAGCGGTGCGGGAGACTCTAGCTCCTACAATGAGCAGTTCTTC | CSGAGDSSSYNEQFF | TRBV29-1 | . | TRBJ2-1 | 15 | TRBD2
TGTGCCAGCACCGCCGGGACTAGCGATTTCGATGAGCAGTTCTTC | CASTAGTSDFDEQFF | TRBV6-6 | . | TRBJ2-1 | 15 | TRBD2
TGTGCCAGCAGCGTAGATACTAGCGGGAAGGGAGATACGCAGTATTTT | CASSVDTSGKGDTQYF | TRBV9 | . | TRBJ2-3 | 16 | TRBD2